This TCR beta chain emerged from a study of early T cells in non-severe SARS-CoV-2 infection. Background on the study: Sequencing input comprised bulk RNA from unsorted whole blood; chain pairing was not available.

Details on this clonotype: Its specificity is not known.

TCRdb re-analysed the 5' RACE reads in MiXCR, keeping a single row per CDR3 protein. The sample comprises about 60,000 distinct CDR3 sequences, 11% of which are singletons, and 2.9% rests with the top ten. The CDR3 totals 15 residues. V lost 10 bases, J lost 2 bases, and 10 bases stayed unmatched. CDR1 and CDR2 (germline): LNHDA, SQIVND (reference sequence). Study-wide points: A preference for anti-spike CD8 responses marked VDJdb matching, which missed private and CD4 specificities.

The TCR was taken from an adult who was a healthcare worker with PCR-confirmed SARS-CoV-2 infection or an uninfected control (not recorded which). The sequencing used whole blood, collected at baseline. V and J are TRBV19 and TRBJ2-3; TRBD1 matches 9 bases. CDR3 nucleotide sequence: TGTGCCACCCTAGCCGGGACAGGGTTCACAGATACGCAGTATTTT. This codes for CATLAGTGFTDTQYF.